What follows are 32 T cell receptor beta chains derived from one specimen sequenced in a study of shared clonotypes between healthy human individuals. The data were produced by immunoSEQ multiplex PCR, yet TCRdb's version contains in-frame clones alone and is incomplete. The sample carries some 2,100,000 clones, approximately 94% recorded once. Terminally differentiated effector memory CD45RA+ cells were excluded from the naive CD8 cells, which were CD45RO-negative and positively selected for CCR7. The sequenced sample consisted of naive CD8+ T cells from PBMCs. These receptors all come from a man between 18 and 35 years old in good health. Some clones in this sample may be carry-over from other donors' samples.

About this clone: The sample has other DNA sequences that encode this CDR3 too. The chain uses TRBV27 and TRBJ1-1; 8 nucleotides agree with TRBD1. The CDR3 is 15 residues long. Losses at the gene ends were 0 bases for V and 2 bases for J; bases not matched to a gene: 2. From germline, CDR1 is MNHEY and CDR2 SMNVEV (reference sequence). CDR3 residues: CASSLSQGANTEAFF. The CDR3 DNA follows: TGTGCCAGCAGTTTATCCCAGGGGGCAAACACTGAAGCTTTCTTT.

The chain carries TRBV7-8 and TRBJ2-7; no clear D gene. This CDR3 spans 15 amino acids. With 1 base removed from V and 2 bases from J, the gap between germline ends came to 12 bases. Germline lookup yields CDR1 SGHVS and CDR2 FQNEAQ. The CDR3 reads CASSLGKGRPYEQYF. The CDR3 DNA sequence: TGTGCCAGCAGCTTAGGCAAGGGCCGTCCCTACGAGCAGTACTTC.

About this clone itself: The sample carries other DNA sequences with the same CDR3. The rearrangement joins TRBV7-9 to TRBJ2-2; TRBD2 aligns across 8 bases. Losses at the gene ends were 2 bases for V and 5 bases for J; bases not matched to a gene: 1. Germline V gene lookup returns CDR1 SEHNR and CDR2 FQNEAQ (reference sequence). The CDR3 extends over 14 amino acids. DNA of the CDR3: TGTGCCAGCAGCTTATTAGCGGGAACCGGGGAGCTGTTTTTT. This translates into CASSLLAGTGELFF.

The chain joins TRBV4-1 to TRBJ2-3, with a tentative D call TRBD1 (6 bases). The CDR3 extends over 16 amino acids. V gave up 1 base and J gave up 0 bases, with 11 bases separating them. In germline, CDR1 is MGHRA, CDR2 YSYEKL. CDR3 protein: CASSQGHTGSTDTQYF. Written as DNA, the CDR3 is TGCGCCAGCAGCCAAGGGCATACAGGGAGCACAGATACGCAGTATTTT.

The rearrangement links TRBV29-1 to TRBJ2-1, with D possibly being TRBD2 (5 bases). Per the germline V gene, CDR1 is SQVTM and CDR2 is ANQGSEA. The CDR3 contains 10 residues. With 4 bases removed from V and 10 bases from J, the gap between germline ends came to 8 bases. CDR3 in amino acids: CSVGTREQFF. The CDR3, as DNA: TGCAGCGTTGGAACTAGGGAGCAGTTCTTC.

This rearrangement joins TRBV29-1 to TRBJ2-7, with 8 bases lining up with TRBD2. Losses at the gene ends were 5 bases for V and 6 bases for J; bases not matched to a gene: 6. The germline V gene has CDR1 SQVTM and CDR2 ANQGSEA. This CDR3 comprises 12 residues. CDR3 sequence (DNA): TGCAGCGTTCGGGGGGGGAACGGCGAGCAGTACTTC. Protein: CSVRGGNGEQYF.

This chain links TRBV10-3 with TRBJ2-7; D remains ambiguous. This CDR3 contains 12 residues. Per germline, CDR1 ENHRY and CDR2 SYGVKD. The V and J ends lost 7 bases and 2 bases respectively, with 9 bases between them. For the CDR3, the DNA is TGTGCCATCATGGGAACAGCCTACGAGCAGTACTTC. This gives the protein CAIMGTAYEQYF.

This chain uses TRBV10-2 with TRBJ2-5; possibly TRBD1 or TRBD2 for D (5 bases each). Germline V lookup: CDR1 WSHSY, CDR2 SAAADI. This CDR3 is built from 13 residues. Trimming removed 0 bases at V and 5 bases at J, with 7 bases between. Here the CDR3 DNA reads TGCGCCAGCAGTGAGTCGAGGGACGAGACCCAGTACTTC. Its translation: CASSESRDETQYF.

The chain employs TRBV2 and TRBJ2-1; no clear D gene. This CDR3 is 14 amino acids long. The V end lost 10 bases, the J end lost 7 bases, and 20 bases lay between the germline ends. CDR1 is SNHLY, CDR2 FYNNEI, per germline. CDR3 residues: CANSRADQGNEQFF. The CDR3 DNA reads TGTGCCAATTCTAGGGCCGACCAAGGAAATGAGCAGTTCTTC.

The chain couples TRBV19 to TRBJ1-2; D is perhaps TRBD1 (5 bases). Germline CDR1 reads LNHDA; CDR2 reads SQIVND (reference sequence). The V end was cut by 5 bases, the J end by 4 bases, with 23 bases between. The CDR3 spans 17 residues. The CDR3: CASSPLGGPTVFYGYTF. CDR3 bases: TGTGCCAGTAGTCCTCTCGGGGGACCGACCGTCTTCTATGGCTACACCTTC. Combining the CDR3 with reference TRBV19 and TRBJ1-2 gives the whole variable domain DGGITQSPKYLFRKEGQNVTLSCEQNLNHDAMYWYRQDPGQGLRLIYYSQIVNDFQKGDIAEGYSVSREKKESFPLTVTSAQKNPTAFYLCASSPLGGPTVFYGYTFGSGTRLTVV.

The DNA for the CDR3 is TGTGCCAGTAGTATAGTTTCGGTGGCTAGCGGCTACAATGAGCAGTTCTTC. Its protein product is CASSIVSVASGYNEQFF. The chain is built from TRBV19 and TRBJ2-1, with TRBD2 matching over 7 bases. The V gene's germline CDR1 is LNHDA and CDR2 SQIVND (reference sequence). The CDR3 extends over 17 amino acids. V lost 1 base to trimming and J lost 3 bases; unmatched junction nucleotides: 9.

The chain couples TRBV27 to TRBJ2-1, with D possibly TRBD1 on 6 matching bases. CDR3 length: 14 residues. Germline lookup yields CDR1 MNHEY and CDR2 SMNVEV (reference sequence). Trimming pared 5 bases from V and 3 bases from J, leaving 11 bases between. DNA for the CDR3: TGTGCCAGCAGTCTACAGGGATTCTACAATGAGCAGTTCTTC. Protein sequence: CASSLQGFYNEQFF.

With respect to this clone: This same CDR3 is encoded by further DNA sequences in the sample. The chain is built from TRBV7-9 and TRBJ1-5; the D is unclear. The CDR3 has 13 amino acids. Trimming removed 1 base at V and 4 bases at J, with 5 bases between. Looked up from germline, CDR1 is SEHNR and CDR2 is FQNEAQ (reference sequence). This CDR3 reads CASSLGLNQPQHF. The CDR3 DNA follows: TGTGCCAGCAGCTTAGGTTTAAATCAGCCCCAGCATTTT.

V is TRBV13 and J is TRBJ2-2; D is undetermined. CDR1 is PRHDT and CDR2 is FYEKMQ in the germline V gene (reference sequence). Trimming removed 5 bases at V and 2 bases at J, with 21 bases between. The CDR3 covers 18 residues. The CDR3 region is CASSRRSQSKLNTGELFF. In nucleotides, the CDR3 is TGTGCCAGCAGCCGTAGGTCACAGTCGAAGTTAAACACCGGGGAGCTGTTTTTT.

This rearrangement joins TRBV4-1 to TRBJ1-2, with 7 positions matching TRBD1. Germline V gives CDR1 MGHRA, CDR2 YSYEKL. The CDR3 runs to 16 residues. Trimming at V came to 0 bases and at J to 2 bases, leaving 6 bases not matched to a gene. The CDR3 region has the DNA TGCGCCAGCAGCCAAGATGGCAGGGGGTTGAACTATGGCTACACCTTC. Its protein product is CASSQDGRGLNYGYTF.

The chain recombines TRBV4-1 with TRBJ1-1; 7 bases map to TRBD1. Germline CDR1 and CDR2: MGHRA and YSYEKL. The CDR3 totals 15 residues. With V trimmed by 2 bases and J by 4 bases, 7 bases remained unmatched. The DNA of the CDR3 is TGCGCCAGCAGCCAAATCGCAGGGGGGGGCACTGAAGCTTTCTTT. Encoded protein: CASSQIAGGGTEAFF.

The CDR3 region is CASRRLYSDHQPQHF. The CDR3 DNA follows: TGTGCCAGCAGGCGGCTTTACAGCGATCATCAGCCCCAGCATTTT. The rearrangement links TRBV28 to TRBJ1-5, with no clear D. V lost 6 bases to trimming and J lost 5 bases, with 17 bases between them. The CDR3 totals 15 residues. The germline V gene encodes CDR1 MDHEN and CDR2 SYDVKM.

CDR3 in amino acids: CASSLNGGTGEYF. The CDR3 DNA sequence: TGTGCCAGCAGTTTAAACGGAGGGACAGGGGAGTACTTC. This chain joins TRBV28 and TRBJ2-7; 10 bases are shared with TRBD1. This CDR3 spans 13 amino acids. V dropped 2 bases and J dropped 11; count of bases not matched to a gene: 6. The germline V gene has CDR1 MDHEN and CDR2 SYDVKM.

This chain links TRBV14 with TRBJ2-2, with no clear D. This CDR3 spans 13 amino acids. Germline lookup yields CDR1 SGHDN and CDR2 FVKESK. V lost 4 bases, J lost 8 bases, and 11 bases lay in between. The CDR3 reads CASSPLVGGELFF. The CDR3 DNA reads TGTGCCAGCAGCCCTCTGGTTGGGGGGGAGCTGTTTTTT.

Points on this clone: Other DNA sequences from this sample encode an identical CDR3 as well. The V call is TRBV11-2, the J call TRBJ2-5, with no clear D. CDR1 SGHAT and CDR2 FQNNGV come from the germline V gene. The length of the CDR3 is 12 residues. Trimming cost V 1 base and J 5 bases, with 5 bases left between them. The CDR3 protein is CASSLGSETQYF. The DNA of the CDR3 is TGTGCCAGCAGCTTAGGGAGTGAGACCCAGTACTTC.

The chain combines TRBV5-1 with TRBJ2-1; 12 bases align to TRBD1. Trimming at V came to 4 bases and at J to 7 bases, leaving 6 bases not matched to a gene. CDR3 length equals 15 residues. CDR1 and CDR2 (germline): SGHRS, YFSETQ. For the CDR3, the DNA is TGCGCCAGCAGCATGGGACAGGGGGCGGATAATGAGCAGTTCTTC. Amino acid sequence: CASSMGQGADNEQFF.

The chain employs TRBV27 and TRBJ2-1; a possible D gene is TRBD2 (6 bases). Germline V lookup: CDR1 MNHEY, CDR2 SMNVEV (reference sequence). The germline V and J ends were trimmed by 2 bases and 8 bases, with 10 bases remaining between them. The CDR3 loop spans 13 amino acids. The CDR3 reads CASSLTSWDEQFF. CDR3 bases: TGTGCCAGCAGTTTAACTAGCTGGGATGAGCAGTTCTTC.

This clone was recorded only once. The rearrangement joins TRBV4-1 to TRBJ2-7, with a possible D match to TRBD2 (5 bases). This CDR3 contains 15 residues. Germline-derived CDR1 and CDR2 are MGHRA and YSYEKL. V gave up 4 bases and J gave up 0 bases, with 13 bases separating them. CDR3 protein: CASSPYEGSSYEQYF. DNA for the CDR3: TGCGCCAGCAGCCCCTATGAGGGAAGCTCCTACGAGCAGTACTTC.

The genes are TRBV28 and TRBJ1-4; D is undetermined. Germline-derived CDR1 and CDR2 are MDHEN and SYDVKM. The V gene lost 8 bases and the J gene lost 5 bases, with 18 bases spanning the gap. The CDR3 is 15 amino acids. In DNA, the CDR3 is TGTGCCAGCGAACCTATGACGGGAAGAAATGAAAAACTGTTTTTT. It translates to CASEPMTGRNEKLFF.

CDR3: CASSLVGMEQFF. The CDR3, as DNA: TGTGCCAGCAGCTTAGTCGGGATGGAGCAGTTCTTC. The chain has TRBV11-2 and TRBJ2-1; weak D call: TRBD2 (5 bases). CDR3 length: 12 amino acids. Germline lookup yields CDR1 SGHAT and CDR2 FQNNGV. Trimming shortened V by 1 base and J by 10 bases, and 8 bases separated the two germline ends.

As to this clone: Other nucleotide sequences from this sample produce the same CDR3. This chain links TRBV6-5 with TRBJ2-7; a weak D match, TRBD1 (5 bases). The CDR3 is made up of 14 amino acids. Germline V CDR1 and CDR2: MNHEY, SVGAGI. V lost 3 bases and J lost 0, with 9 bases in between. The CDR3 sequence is CASSYSDSSYEQYF. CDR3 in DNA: TGTGCCAGCAGTTATTCAGACAGCTCCTACGAGCAGTACTTC.

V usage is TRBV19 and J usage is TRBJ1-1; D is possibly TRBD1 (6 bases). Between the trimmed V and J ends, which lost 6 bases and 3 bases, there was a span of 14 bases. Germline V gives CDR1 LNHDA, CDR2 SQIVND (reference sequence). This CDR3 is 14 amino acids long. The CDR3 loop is CASSPLGGDTEAFF. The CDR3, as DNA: TGTGCCAGTAGCCCCTTGGGGGGCGACACTGAAGCTTTCTTT.

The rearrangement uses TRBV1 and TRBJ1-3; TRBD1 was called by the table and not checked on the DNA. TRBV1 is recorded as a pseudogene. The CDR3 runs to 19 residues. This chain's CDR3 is CTSSQSRQGIDQPENTIYF. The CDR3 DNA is TGCACCAGCAGCCAATCAAGACAGGGCATCGATCAGCCAGAAAACACCATATATTTT.

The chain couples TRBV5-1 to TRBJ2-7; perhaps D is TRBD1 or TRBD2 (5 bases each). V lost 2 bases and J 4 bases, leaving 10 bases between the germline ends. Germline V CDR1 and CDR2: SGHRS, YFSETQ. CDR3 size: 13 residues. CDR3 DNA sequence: TGCGCCAGCAGCTTCGGCGAGGGGTACGAGCAGTACTTC. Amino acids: CASSFGEGYEQYF.

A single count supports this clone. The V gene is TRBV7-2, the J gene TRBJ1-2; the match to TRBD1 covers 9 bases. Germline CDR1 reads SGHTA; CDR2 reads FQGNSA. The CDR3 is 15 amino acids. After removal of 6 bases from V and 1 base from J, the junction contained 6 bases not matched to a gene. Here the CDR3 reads CASRTGTGINYGYTF. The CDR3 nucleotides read TGTGCCAGCAGGACCGGGACAGGGATTAACTATGGCTACACCTTC.

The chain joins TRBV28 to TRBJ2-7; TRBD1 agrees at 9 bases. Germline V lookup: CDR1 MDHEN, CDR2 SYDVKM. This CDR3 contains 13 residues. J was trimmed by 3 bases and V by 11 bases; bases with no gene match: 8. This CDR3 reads CAVSGQGFYEQYF. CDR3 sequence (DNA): TGTGCCGTCTCGGGACAGGGTTTCTACGAGCAGTACTTC.

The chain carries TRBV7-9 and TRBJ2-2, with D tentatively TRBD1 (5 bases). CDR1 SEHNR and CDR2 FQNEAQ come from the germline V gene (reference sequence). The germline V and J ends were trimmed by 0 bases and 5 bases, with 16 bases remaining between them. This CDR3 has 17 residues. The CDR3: CASSLAWTPQGTGELFF. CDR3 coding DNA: TGTGCCAGCAGCTTAGCTTGGACACCTCAAGGGACCGGGGAGCTGTTTTTT.